The source of this T cell receptor beta chain is a study of vaccination and CD4 T cells after COVID-19. TCRdb used MiXCR to reprocess the PCR reads, holding one entry per CDR3 protein. The sample records more than 20,000 distinct CDR3 sequences, 45% to 55% being singletons. There are 15 residues in the CDR3. CDR1 is DFQATT and CDR2 is SNEGSKA in the germline V gene (reference sequence). Trimming took 6 bases from V and 0 from J, leaving 15 bases between them. This sequence joins TRBV20-1 and TRBJ2-1; perhaps TRBD2 as D (6 bases). This specimen was CD4+ T cells from blood, taken before SARS-CoV-2 vaccination. The clonotype comes from a human donor who had recovered from COVID-19. The CDR3 is CSAKTSRSSYNEQFF. DNA of the CDR3: TGCAGTGCAAAAACTAGCCGCAGCTCCTACAATGAGCAGTTCTTC.